The table lists the clone carrying this T cell receptor beta chain with many counts. These data come from a study of HIV-infected children after antiretroviral therapy interruption. In the study overall: EBV and CMV exposure was recorded in most children. Samples from the continuous-treatment group were taken at weeks 0, 48 and 150.

The CDR3 length is 14 residues. V shed 5 bases and J shed 1 base, with 11 bases lying between them. CDR1 and CDR2 from the germline V gene are KGHSH and LQKENI. Treatment described: PENTA 11 planned treatment interruption arm or continuous ART arm. Naive CD4+ CD45RA+ CD45RO- T cells were FACS-sorted from thawed PBMCs. The TCR library was built from RNA with a 3' RACE protocol and unique molecular identifiers. TCRdb redid the calling of the 3' RACE reads with MiXCR, one entry per CDR3 protein. The table has some 40,000 distinct CDR3 sequences, approximately 6.1% seen once. The V and J genes are TRBV18 and TRBJ1-1; D is perhaps TRBD1 (6 bases). The TCR sequence derives from a pool of human donors with HIV. The sample here was CD45RA+ CD4+ T cells from PBMCs, pooled from several time points, taken from a donor given antiretroviral therapy, either interrupted or continuous. Documented subset: naive CD4+ CD45RA+ CD45RO- T cells. The CDR3 DNA reads TGTGCCAGCTCAGAATGGGGGGCGAACACTGAAGCTTTCTTT. This encodes CASSEWGANTEAFF.